This TCR beta chain was sequenced during a study of cytomegalovirus exposure and HLA in healthy donors. Whole-study context: Membership in the Caucasian-associated ancestry cluster was found for 75% to 85% of roughly 360 genotyped donors.

A word on this clone: The antigen is unknown.

Nominally healthy donors provided the samples, though records likely missed some immune exposures. Whole-study findings and limits: Listed as cytomegalovirus-associated were about 160 TCR beta chains.

The primer mix had 60 Vbeta and 13 Jbeta primers. Sequencing was performed with immunoSEQ multiplex PCR; in TCRdb, only in-frame clones are kept and a portion is missing. Of about 140,000 clones in the sample, over 65% were seen once. This sequence originates from a man aged 35 to 55 in good health and CMV-seronegative. Sequenced sample: PBMCs.

The CDR3: CASSFAGENTEAFF. CDR3 sequence (DNA): TGTGCCAGCAGTTTTGCAGGGGAGAACACTGAAGCTTTCTTT. This chain uses TRBV28 with TRBJ1-1; possible D gene TRBD1, 6 bases. Germline CDR1 and CDR2: MDHEN and SYDVKM. The CDR3 spans 14 residues. V lost 3 bases, J lost 1 base, and 9 bases lay in between.